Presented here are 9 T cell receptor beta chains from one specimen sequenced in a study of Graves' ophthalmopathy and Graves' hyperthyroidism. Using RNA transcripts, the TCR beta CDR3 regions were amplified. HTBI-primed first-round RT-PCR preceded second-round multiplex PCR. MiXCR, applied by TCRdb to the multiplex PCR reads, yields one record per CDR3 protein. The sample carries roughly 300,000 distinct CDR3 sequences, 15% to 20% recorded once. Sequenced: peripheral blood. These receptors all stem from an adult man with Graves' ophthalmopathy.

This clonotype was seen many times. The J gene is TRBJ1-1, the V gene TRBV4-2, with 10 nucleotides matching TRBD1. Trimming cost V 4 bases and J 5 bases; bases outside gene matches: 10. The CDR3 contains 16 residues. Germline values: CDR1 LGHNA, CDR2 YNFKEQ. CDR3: CASSPIRQGAGTEAFF. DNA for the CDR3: TGTGCCAGCAGCCCGATCCGACAGGGGGCGGGAACTGAAGCTTTCTTT.

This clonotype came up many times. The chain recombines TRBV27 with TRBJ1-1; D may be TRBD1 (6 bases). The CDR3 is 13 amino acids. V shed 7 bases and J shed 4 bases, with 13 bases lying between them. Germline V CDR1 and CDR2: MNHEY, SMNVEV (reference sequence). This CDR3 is CASKYADSTEAFF. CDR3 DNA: TGTGCCAGCAAATACGCGGACAGCACTGAAGCTTTCTTT.

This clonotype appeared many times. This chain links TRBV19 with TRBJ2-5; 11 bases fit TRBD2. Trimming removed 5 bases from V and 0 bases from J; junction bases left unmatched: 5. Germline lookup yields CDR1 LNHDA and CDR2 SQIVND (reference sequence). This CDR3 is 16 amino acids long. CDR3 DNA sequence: TGTGCCAGTAGTCCCCTGACTAGCGGGGACCAAGAGACCCAGTACTTC. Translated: CASSPLTSGDQETQYF. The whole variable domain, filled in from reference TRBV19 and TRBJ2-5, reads DGGITQSPKYLFRKEGQNVTLSCEQNLNHDAMYWYRQDPGQGLRLIYYSQIVNDFQKGDIAEGYSVSREKKESFPLTVTSAQKNPTAFYLCASSPLTSGDQETQYFGPGTRLLVL.

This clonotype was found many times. The CDR3 DNA sequence: TGTGCCAGCAGCTTACTAGGGGCTAGCTATGGCTACACCTTC. This translates into CASSLLGASYGYTF. The chain employs TRBV7-2 and TRBJ1-2; maybe TRBD1 (5 bases). This CDR3 spans 14 amino acids. The V gene lost 2 bases and the J gene lost 4 bases, with 11 bases spanning the gap. The germline V gene has CDR1 SGHTA and CDR2 FQGNSA.

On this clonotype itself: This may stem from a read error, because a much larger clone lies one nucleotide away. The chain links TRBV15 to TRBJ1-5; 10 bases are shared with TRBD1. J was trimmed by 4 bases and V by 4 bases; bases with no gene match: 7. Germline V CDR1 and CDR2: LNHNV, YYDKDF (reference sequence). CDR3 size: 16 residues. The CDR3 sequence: CATSTLGQGTNQPQHF. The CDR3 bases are TGTGCCACCAGCACCCTGGGACAGGGGACGAATCAGCCCCAGCATTTT.

The DNA of the CDR3 is TGTGCCATCAGTGAGCCTAGACAGGGTGAAGCTTTCTTT. Translating gives CAISEPRQGEAFF. The V and J genes are TRBV10-3 and TRBJ1-1; 7 bases map to TRBD1. Trimming at V came to 2 bases and at J to 7 bases, leaving 4 bases not matched to a gene. The CDR3 has 13 amino acids. From germline, CDR1 is ENHRY and CDR2 SYGVKD.

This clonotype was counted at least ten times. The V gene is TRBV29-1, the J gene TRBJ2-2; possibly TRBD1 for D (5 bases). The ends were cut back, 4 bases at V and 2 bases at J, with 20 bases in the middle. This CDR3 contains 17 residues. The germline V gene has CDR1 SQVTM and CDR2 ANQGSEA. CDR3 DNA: TGCAGCGTTGGAGGTCAGGGTAGTCACCTTAACACCGGGGAGCTGTTTTTT. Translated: CSVGGQGSHLNTGELFF.

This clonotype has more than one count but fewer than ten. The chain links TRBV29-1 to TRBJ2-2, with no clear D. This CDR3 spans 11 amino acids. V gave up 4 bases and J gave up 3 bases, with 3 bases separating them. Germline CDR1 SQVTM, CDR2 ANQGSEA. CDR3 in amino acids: CSVAHTGELFF. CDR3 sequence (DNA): TGCAGCGTTGCCCACACCGGGGAGCTGTTTTTT.

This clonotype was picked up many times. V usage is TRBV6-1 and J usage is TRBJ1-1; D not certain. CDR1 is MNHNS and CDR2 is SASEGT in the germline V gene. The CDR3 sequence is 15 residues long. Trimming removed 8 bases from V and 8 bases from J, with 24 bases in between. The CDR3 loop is CASARAVRSRIEAFF. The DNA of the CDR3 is TGTGCCAGCGCCCGGGCAGTTCGCAGCCGAATCGAAGCTTTCTTT.